This T cell receptor (beta chain) was observed in a study of Graves' ophthalmopathy and Graves' hyperthyroidism. General study results and limits: Ophthalmopathy versus stable hyperthyroidism: 13-signature model gave 87.88% sensitivity, 65% to 82% specificity. Most thyroid clonotypes expanded beyond 0.001 frequency were also found in blood.

This clonotype showed up just a few times. Its antigen remains unidentified. This may stem from a read error, because a much larger clone lies one nucleotide away. Germline loops: CDR1 SEHNR, CDR2 FQNEAQ (reference sequence). CDR3 size: 14 residues. If patients had other autoimmune diseases, uncontrolled infections, pregnancy or lactation, they were excluded. Symptoms, serum thyroxine and TRAb, thyroid ultrasound, and orbital computed tomography formed the diagnostic basis. The TCR beta CDR3 regions underwent amplification from RNA transcripts. RT-PCR was first run with HTBI primers, then multiplex PCR in a second round. TCRdb ran MiXCR on the multiplex PCR reads and lists one entry per CDR3 protein. The table shows 1 million to 1.3 million distinct CDR3 sequences, with 35% to 40% occurring only once.

The gene calls are TRBV7-9 and TRBJ2-7; a possible D gene is TRBD2 (5 bases). The sequenced sample consisted of peripheral blood or thyroid tissue (not recorded which). This clonotype was sampled from an adult man with Graves' hyperthyroidism. This chain's CDR3 is CASSSTTLPYEQHF. The CDR3 DNA follows: TGTGCCAGCAGCTCGACTACTCTTCCCTACGAGCAGCACTTC.